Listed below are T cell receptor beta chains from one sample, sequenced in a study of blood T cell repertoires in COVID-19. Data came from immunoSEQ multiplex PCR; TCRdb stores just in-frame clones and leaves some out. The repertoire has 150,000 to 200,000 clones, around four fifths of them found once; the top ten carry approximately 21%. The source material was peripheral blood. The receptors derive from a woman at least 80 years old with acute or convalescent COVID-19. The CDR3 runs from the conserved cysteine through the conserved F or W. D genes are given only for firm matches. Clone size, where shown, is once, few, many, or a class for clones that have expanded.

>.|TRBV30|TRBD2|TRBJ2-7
TGTGCCTGGAGTGGCCAGCGGGAGATCTCCTACGAGCAGTACTTC
CAWSGQREISYEQYF
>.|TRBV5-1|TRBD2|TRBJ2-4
TGCGCCAGCAGCCCATCTAGCGGGTTAGCCAAAAACATTCAGTACTTC
CASSPSSGLAKNIQYF
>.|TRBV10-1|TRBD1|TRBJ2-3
TGCGCCAGCAGTGACCTTTCCGGGACAGCTAGCACAGATACGCAGTATTTT
CASSDLSGTASTDTQYF
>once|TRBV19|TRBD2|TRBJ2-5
TGTGCCAGTAGCAGGACTAGGAACGGAGAGACCCAGTACTTC
CASSRTRNGETQYF
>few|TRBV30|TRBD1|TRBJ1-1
TGTGCCTGGAGCTCAGGGGGGCCCCGGCGGGCTTTCTTT
CAWSSGGPRRAFF
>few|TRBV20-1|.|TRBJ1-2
TGCAGTGCACAGGACGGCTATGGCTACACCTTC
CSAQDGYGYTF
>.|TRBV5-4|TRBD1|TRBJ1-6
TGTGCCAGCAGGACCGACAGGGCCAGTAATTCACCCCTCCACTTT
CASRTDRASNSPLHF
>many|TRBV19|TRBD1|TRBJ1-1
TGTGCCAGTAGTATTTCAGGGGGCTTGGTGAACACTGAAGCTTTCTTT
CASSISGGLVNTEAFF
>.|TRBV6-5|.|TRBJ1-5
TGTGCCAGCAGTTACTCGGCAGGGTCGGCTCAGCCCCAGCATTTT
CASSYSAGSAQPQHF
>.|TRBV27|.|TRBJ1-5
TGTGCCAGCGGAGCCAGCGGGAGCAATCAGCCCCAGCATTTT
CASGASGSNQPQHF
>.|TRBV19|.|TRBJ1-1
TGTGCCAGTAGAACTACCGGACAGACCACTGAAGCTTTCTTT
CASRTTGQTTEAFF
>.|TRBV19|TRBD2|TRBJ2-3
TGTGCCAGTACCGTCGGGGGGTCAGATACGCAGTATTTT
CASTVGGSDTQYF
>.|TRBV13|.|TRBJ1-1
TGTGCCAGCAGCTCCTCGAGGCTCCGGGTTGTGAACACTGAAGCTTTCTTT
CASSSSRLRVVNTEAFF
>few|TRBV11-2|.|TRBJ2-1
TGTGCCAGCAGCTACTTCGGGATGAGCTCCTACAATGAGCAGTTCTTC
CASSYFGMSSYNEQFF
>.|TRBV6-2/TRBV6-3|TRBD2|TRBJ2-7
TGTGCCAGCAGTTACTCCCCCCGATATGAAGCGGGAGGGGTTAAAACCTACGAGCAGTACTTC
CASSYSPRYEAGGVKTYEQYF
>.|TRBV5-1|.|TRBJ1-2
TGCGCCAGCAGCTTGGCAGCGGACTATGGCTACACCTTC
CASSLAADYGYTF
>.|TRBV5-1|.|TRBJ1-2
TGCGCCAGCAGCTTGGACAGCCCGATGAACTATGGCTACACCTTC
CASSLDSPMNYGYTF
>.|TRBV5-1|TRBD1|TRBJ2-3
TGCGCCAGCAGCTTGGCCGCAGGGGGATCTAATACGCAGTATTTT
CASSLAAGGSNTQYF
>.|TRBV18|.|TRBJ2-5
TGTGCCAGCTCACCACCCTCTATCGGAGAGACCCAGTACTTC
CASSPPSIGETQYF
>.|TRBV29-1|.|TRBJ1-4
TGCAGCGTTGTAATCGGAGAAGGAAGTGAAAAACTGTTTTTT
CSVVIGEGSEKLFF
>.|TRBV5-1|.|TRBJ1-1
TGCGCCAGCAGCTCGGTCCGCGGGGACACTGAAGCTTTCTTT
CASSSVRGDTEAFF
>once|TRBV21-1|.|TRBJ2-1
TGTGCCAGCAGCAAATTCGAGGCTTCTAGCGGGAGTTCCTACAATGAGCAGTTCTTC
CASSKFEASSGSSYNEQFF
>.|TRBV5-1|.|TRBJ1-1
TGCGCCAGCAGCCCGGGGGTACTGAACACTGAAGCTTTCTTT
CASSPGVLNTEAFF
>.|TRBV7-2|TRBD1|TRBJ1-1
TGTGCCAGCAGCCTAGCCGGGACAGGGGGCACTGAAGCTTTCTTT
CASSLAGTGGTEAFF
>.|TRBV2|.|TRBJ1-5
TGTGCCAGCAGTCCGGGCCTACGCGGGAATCAGCCCCAGCATTTT
CASSPGLRGNQPQHF
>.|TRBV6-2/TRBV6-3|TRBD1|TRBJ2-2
TGTGCCAGCAGTACCGGGTGGGGACAGACCAACACCGGGGAGCTGTTTTTT
CASSTGWGQTNTGELFF
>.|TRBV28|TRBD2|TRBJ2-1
TGTGCCAGCTCCGGGACTAGCGGGAGGGCAGGCTCCTACAATGAGCAGTTCTTC
CASSGTSGRAGSYNEQFF
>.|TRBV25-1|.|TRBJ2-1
TGTGCCAGCAGTGAATTTTGGGACTCGAGCTCCTACAATGAGCAGTTCTTC
CASSEFWDSSSYNEQFF
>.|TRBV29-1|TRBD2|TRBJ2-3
TGCAGCGTTGAAAAGTTCTCGGGAGGCCGGAGCACAGATACGCAGTATTTT
CSVEKFSGGRSTDTQYF
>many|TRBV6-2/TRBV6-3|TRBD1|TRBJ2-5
TGTGCCAGCAGTTACGCGTTGAACAGGGGGCGAGAGACCCAGTACTTC
CASSYALNRGRETQYF
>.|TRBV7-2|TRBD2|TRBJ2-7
TGTGCCAGCAGCCAGTCTAGCGGGAGGAACGAGCAGTACTTC
CASSQSSGRNEQYF
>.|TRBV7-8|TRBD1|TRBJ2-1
TGTGCCAGCAGCTTAGGGACAGGGGACTACAATGAGCAGTTCTTC
CASSLGTGDYNEQFF
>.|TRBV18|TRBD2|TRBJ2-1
TGTGCCAGCTCCCAAGGGACTAGCGCTGTCTACAATGAGCAGTTCTTC
CASSQGTSAVYNEQFF
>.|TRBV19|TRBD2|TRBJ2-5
TGTGCCAGTAAAGGGCTAGCGGGACGGGAGACCCAGTACTTC
CASKGLAGRETQYF
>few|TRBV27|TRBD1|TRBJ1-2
TGTGCCAGCACCGGGACAGGGGGGTCCGAATCCTATGGCTACACCTTC
CASTGTGGSESYGYTF
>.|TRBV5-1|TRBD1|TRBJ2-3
TGCGCCAGCAGCTTGGATCCCGGACAGGCTACGCAGTATTTT
CASSLDPGQATQYF
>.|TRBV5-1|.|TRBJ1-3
TGCGCCAGCAGCTTGGATTTATCTGGAAACACCATATATTTT
CASSLDLSGNTIYF
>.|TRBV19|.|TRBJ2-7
TGTGCCAGTAGTATTAGTAGTCACTCCTACGAGCAGTACTTC
CASSISSHSYEQYF
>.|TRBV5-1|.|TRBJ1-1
TGCGCCAGCAGCTTGGTACCAGGGGCGATCACTGAAGCTTTCTTT
CASSLVPGAITEAFF
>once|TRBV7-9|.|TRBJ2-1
TGTGCCAGCAGCTTAGAGGGGGCCTACAATGAGCAGTTCTTC
CASSLEGAYNEQFF
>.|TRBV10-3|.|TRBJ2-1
TGTGCCATCAGTGGCAGTGCCTCCTACAATGAGCAGTTCTTC
CAISGSASYNEQFF
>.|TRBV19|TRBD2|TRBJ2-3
TGTGCCAGTAGTCTCGCCCTAGCGGGGGCGGAGTATTTT
CASSLALAGAEYF
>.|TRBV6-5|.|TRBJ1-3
TGTGCCAGCAGCCGCGGGATCCGGGGGAACACCATATATTTT
CASSRGIRGNTIYF
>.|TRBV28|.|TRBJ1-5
TGTGCCAGCAGGACAACCTATAGCAATCAGCCCCAGCATTTT
CASRTTYSNQPQHF
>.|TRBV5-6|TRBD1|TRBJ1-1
TGTGCCAGCAGCGGAGGGACAGGGAACACTGAAGCTTTCTTT
CASSGGTGNTEAFF
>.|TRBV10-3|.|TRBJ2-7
TGTGCCATCAGTGACCCAGCGGGTCCGTCCTACGAGCAGTACTTC
CAISDPAGPSYEQYF
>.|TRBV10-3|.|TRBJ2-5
TGTGCCATCAGACCTGCCGCGGGGGAGACCCAGTACTTC
CAIRPAAGETQYF
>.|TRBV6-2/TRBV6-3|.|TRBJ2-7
TGTGCCAGCAGTCTCAACCTAGCCTACGAGCAGTACTTC
CASSLNLAYEQYF
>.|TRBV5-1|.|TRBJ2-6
TGCGCCAGCAGCTTGGACGGGGCTGGGGCCAACGTCCTGACTTTC
CASSLDGAGANVLTF
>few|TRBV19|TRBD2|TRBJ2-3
TGTGCCTCCTCAACGTCGGCTAGCGGGAGAGGGGATACGCAGTATTTT
CASSTSASGRGDTQYF
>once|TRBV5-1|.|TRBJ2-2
TGCGCCAGCAGCTATCAGACGGGGGATACCGGGGAGCTGTTTTTT
CASSYQTGDTGELFF
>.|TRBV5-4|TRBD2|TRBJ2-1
TGTGCCAGCAGCTTGCAAGGGGCTAGCGGGACCTACAATGAGCAGTTCTTC
CASSLQGASGTYNEQFF
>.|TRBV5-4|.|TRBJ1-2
TGTGCCAGCAGCTTGGACCCGACAGCCATCTATGGCTACACCTTC
CASSLDPTAIYGYTF
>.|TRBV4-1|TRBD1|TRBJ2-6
TGCGCCAGCAGCCCTCCTTGGGACAGGCTTCAGAAGGCCAACGTCCTGACTTTC
CASSPPWDRLQKANVLTF
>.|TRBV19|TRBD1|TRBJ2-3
TGTGCCAGTAGTATCCCCGGGACAGGGCGAGATACGCAGTATTTT
CASSIPGTGRDTQYF
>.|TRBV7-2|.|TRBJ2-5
TGTGCCAGCAGCTTAGTCTCCTCAGGGTTAGAAGCCCAGTACTTC
CASSLVSSGLEAQYF
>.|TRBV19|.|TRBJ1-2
TGTGCCAGTAGTATAATGGCGACAGGTTATGGCTACACCTTC
CASSIMATGYGYTF
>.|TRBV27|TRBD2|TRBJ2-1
TGTGCCAGCAGTTTCTGGACTAGCGGCAATGAGCAGTTCTTC
CASSFWTSGNEQFF
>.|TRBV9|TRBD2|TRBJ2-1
TGTGCCAGCAGCGTGTATGGGACTAGCGGGAGGGCAGACAATGAGCAGTTCTTC
CASSVYGTSGRADNEQFF
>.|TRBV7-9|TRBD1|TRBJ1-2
TGTGCCAGCAGCTTGGGGACAGGGGGCAGGGGCTACACCTTC
CASSLGTGGRGYTF